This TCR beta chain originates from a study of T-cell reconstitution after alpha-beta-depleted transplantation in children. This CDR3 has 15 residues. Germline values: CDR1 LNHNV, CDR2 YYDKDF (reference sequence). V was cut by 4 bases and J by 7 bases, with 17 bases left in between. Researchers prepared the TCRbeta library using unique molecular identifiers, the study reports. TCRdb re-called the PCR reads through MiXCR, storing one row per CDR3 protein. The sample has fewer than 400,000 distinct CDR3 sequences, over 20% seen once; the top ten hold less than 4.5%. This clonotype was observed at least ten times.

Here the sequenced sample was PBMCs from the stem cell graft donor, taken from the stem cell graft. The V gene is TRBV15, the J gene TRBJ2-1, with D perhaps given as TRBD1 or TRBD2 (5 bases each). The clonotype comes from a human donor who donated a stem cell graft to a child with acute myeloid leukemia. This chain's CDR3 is CATSNTTGTLNEQFF. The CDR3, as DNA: TGTGCCACCAGCAATACAACCGGGACCTTGAATGAGCAGTTCTTC.